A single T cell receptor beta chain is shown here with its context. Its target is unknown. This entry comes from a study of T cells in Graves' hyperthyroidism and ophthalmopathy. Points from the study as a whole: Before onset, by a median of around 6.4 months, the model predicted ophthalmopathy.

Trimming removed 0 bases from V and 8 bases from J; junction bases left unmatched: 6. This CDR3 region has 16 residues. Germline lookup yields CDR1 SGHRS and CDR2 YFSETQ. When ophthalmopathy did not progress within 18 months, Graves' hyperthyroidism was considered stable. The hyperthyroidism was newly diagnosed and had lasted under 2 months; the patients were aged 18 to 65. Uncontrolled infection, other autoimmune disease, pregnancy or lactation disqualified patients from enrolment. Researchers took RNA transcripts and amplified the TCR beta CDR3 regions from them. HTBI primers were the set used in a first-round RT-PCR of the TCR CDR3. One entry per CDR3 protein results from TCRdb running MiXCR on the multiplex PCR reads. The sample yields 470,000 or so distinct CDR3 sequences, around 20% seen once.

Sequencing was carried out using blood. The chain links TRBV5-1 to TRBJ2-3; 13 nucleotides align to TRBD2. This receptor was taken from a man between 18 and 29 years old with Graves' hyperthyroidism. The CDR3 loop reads CASSLDLGLAGPTQYF. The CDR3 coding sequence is TGCGCCAGCAGCTTGGACCTGGGACTAGCGGGGCCTACGCAGTATTTT.